A single sample is the source of the 30 T cell receptor beta chains below, sequenced in a study of cytotoxic CD8 clonotypes in ibrutinib-treated CLL. Profiling relied on immunoSEQ multiplex PCR, and the TCRdb table lists in-frame clones only, not all of them. This table holds some 300,000 clones, around four fifths found once. The sequences come from PBMCs, collected before ibrutinib treatment. These receptors all stem from a human donor with chronic lymphocytic leukemia.

The chain couples TRBV28 to TRBJ1-1, with a weak D call TRBD1 (6 bases). The V and J ends lost 4 bases and 5 bases respectively, with 17 bases between them. The CDR3 totals 15 residues. Germline CDR1 reads MDHEN; CDR2 reads SYDVKM. CDR3 DNA: TGTGCCAGCAGTTCGGGAGTCGGGGGCAGGACTGAAGCTTTCTTT. Translated, it gives CASSSGVGGRTEAFF.

CDR3 protein: CASSYGRSGDYEQYF. In DNA, the CDR3 is TGTGCCAGCAGTTACGGTCGCTCAGGGGACTACGAGCAGTACTTC. This rearrangement joins TRBV27 to TRBJ2-7; D perhaps matches TRBD1 (6 bases). Per germline, CDR1 MNHEY and CDR2 SMNVEV (reference sequence). V lost 4 bases and J lost 3, with 16 bases in between. The CDR3 consists of 15 residues.

The CDR3 loop reads CALAGDNYEQYF. The CDR3 nucleotides read TGTGCACTAGCGGGTGATAACTACGAGCAGTACTTC. This rearrangement joins TRBV30 to TRBJ2-7; 9 bases match TRBD2. This CDR3 has 12 amino acids. Looked up from germline, CDR1 is GTSNPN and CDR2 is SVGIG (reference sequence).

The V and J genes are TRBV5-1 and TRBJ2-7; possibly TRBD2 for D (7 bases). V lost 1 base to trimming and J lost 2 bases, with 13 bases between them. This CDR3 region has 15 residues. Germline CDR1 and CDR2: SGHRS and YFSETQ. CDR3 nucleotide sequence: TGCGCCAGCAGCTTGTCCCCCGGGGGGCCCTACGAGCAGTACTTC. As protein: CASSLSPGGPYEQYF.

This chain uses TRBV5-1 with TRBJ1-1; D is unclear. Trimming shortened V by 4 bases and J by 2 bases, and 15 bases separated the two germline ends. The germline gives CDR1 SGHRS, CDR2 YFSETQ. This CDR3 region has 15 residues. The CDR3 loop reads CASSSAVGDNTEAFF. CDR3 coding DNA: TGCGCCAGCAGCAGCGCGGTCGGGGATAACACTGAAGCTTTCTTT.

The chain combines TRBV7-2 with TRBJ2-7, with D tentatively TRBD2 (6 bases). V lost 1 base, J lost 5 bases, and 15 bases lay in between. Germline V gene lookup returns CDR1 SGHTA and CDR2 FQGNSA. The CDR3 covers 15 residues. The CDR3, as DNA: TGTGCCAGCAGCTTAGTCGCTACCCCGGGGGACGAGCAGTACTTC. It codes for CASSLVATPGDEQYF.

The chain recombines TRBV15 with TRBJ1-5, with a weak D call TRBD1 (5 bases). The V gene's germline CDR1 is LNHNV and CDR2 YYDKDF (reference sequence). This CDR3 comprises 15 residues. V was trimmed by 1 base and J by 0 bases, leaving 7 bases between them. The CDR3 protein is CATSRARASNQPQHF. Here the CDR3 DNA reads TGTGCCACCAGCAGAGCCAGGGCTAGCAATCAGCCCCAGCATTTT.

This chain links TRBV27 with TRBJ2-1, with 8 bases identical to TRBD2. In germline, CDR1 is MNHEY, CDR2 SMNVEV (reference sequence). The CDR3 runs to 15 residues. The V and J ends lost 5 bases and 7 bases, in that order; junction bases with no gene match: 10. CDR3 in amino acids: CASSPGTRRANEQFF. DNA for the CDR3: TGTGCCAGCAGTCCCGGGACTAGACGTGCTAATGAGCAGTTCTTC.

CDR3 DNA sequence: TGTGCCAGCACTGAGACAAGCAATCAGCCCCAGCATTTT. This gives the protein CASTETSNQPQHF. V and J are TRBV6-1 and TRBJ1-5; D remains unclear. V lost 7 bases, J lost 1 base, and 8 bases lay in between. The CDR3 length is 13 residues. The V gene's germline CDR1 is MNHNS and CDR2 SASEGT.

This clone has a single count. V is TRBV9 and J is TRBJ2-1; no clear D gene. V shed 1 base and J shed 7 bases, with 6 bases lying between them. This CDR3 is 12 amino acids long. The germline V gene has CDR1 SGDLS and CDR2 YYNGEE. CDR3 nucleotide sequence: TGTGCCAGCAGCGTAAGAGTGAATGAGCAGTTCTTC. Residues: CASSVRVNEQFF.

This clone was recorded only once. The chain carries TRBV27 and TRBJ2-1; 11 bases agree with TRBD2. V shed 6 bases, J shed 2 bases, and the junction held 24 bases outside the gene matches. Germline CDR1 MNHEY, CDR2 SMNVEV (reference sequence). CDR3 length equals 22 residues. The DNA for the CDR3 is TGTGCCAGCAGCCGAATCCGTAAGACTAGCGGGATTAACATGCCAACCTACAATGAGCAGTTCTTC. Its protein is CASSRIRKTSGINMPTYNEQFF.

This clone has only a few counts. The V and J genes are TRBV5-4 and TRBJ1-1, with 9 bases lining up with TRBD1. The CDR3 has 16 amino acids. The germline V gene has CDR1 SGHNT and CDR2 YYREEE (reference sequence). J gave up 6 bases and V 6 bases, and 15 bases lay outside the gene matches. The CDR3 DNA sequence: TGTGCCAGCACCCAGGGAGAGGGACAGGGTTTCTCTGAAGCTTTCTTT. Translated, it gives CASTQGEGQGFSEAFF. Filled out from reference TRBV5-4 and TRBJ1-1, the complete variable domain reads ETGVTQSPTHLIKTRGQQVTLRCSSQSGHNTVSWYQQALGQGPQFIFQYYREEENGRGNFPPRFSGLQFPNYSSELNVNALELDDSALYLCASTQGEGQGFSEAFFGQGTRLTVV.

The chain couples TRBV7-9 to TRBJ1-3; D unclear. The germline CDR1 and CDR2 sequences are SEHNR and FQNEAQ (reference sequence). This CDR3 is built from 14 residues. V lost 0 bases, J lost 1 base, and 4 bases lay in between. The CDR3: CASSLAVSGNTIYF. For the CDR3, the DNA is TGTGCCAGCAGCTTAGCTGTTTCTGGAAACACCATATATTTT.

The CDR3 sequence is CASSRTPWSQPQHF. The CDR3 DNA is TGTGCCAGCTCGCGGACTCCTTGGAGTCAGCCCCAGCATTTT. This chain connects TRBV18 to TRBJ1-5; D is uncertain. V was trimmed by 6 bases and J by 6 bases, leaving 15 bases between them. The CDR3 length is 14 residues. Germline CDR1 is KGHSH and CDR2 is LQKENI.

The table lists this clone with a count of one. J is TRBJ1-2 and V is TRBV19, with TRBD1 matching 9 bases. The CDR3 runs to 15 residues. CDR1 is LNHDA, CDR2 SQIVND, per germline (reference sequence). V lost 4 bases to trimming and J lost 4 bases; unmatched junction nucleotides: 7. The CDR3 spells CASSTQGQGPYGYTF. In DNA, the CDR3 is TGTGCCAGTAGTACGCAGGGACAGGGTCCCTATGGCTACACCTTC. Full variable domain (missing parts from reference TRBV19 and TRBJ1-2): DGGITQSPKYLFRKEGQNVTLSCEQNLNHDAMYWYRQDPGQGLRLIYYSQIVNDFQKGDIAEGYSVSREKKESFPLTVTSAQKNPTAFYLCASSTQGQGPYGYTFGSGTRLTVV.

This clone was detected once. The chain is built from TRBV15 and TRBJ1-5, with TRBD1 as a possible D gene (5 bases). The CDR3 runs to 14 residues. V was trimmed by 2 bases and J by 6 bases, leaving 11 bases between them. Germline V gene sequence: CDR1 LNHNV, CDR2 YYDKDF (reference sequence). The CDR3 region has the DNA TGTGCCACCAGCAGATGGGGGGTGACTCAGCCCCAGCATTTT. The encoded protein is CATSRWGVTQPQHF.

The chain has TRBV27 and TRBJ1-2, with no clear D. CDR1 is MNHEY, CDR2 SMNVEV, per germline (reference sequence). Deletions cut 1 base from V and 3 bases from J, with 12 bases between. This CDR3 contains 15 residues. The DNA for the CDR3 is TGTGCCAGCAGTTTATTTACGGGCAAAGACTATGGCTACACCTTC. It specifies CASSLFTGKDYGYTF.

The chain recombines TRBV11-2 with TRBJ2-7; tentatively, D is TRBD2 (6 bases). There are 14 residues in the CDR3. V was shortened by 1 base and J by 3 bases, with 10 bases between the two germline ends. Germline values: CDR1 SGHAT, CDR2 FQNNGV. CDR3 protein: CASSLAIGSYEQYF. The CDR3 nucleotides are TGTGCCAGCAGCTTAGCTATCGGGAGCTACGAGCAGTACTTC.

The V gene is TRBV29-1, the J gene TRBJ2-3, with D hard to call. Trimming cost V 3 bases and J 4 bases, with 8 bases left between them. Germline V gives CDR1 SQVTM, CDR2 ANQGSEA. The CDR3 runs 12 residues. CDR3 region: CSVDDSSDTQYF. CDR3 bases: TGCAGCGTTGACGATAGTTCAGATACGCAGTATTTT.

This chain connects TRBV12-5 to TRBJ2-1; TRBD1 matches at 8 bases. Germline CDR1 is LGHNT and CDR2 is FRNRAP. J was trimmed by 7 bases and V by 6 bases; bases with no gene match: 5. The CDR3 runs to 13 residues. CDR3 protein: CASGPRQGNEQFF. Written as DNA, the CDR3 is TGTGCTAGTGGCCCCCGACAGGGGAATGAGCAGTTCTTC.

The V call is TRBV4-3, the J call TRBJ2-3; D not certain. This CDR3 is 15 amino acids long. Trimming took off 1 base at V and 0 bases at J, with 8 bases between the two ends. Germline CDR1 and CDR2: LGHNA and YSLEER. The CDR3 region has the DNA TGCGCCAGCAGCCAAGGGAGACTGAGCACAGATACGCAGTATTTT. This translates into CASSQGRLSTDTQYF.

V gene TRBV14 combines with J gene TRBJ2-2; the match to TRBD1 covers 7 bases. The CDR3 runs to 15 residues. The V gene's germline CDR1 is SGHDN and CDR2 FVKESK. V trimming: 3 bases; J trimming: 3 bases; junction bases outside the gene matches: 4. In DNA form, the CDR3 reads TGTGCCAGCAGCCAGAACAGGGGATACACCGGGGAGCTGTTTTTT. This codes for CASSQNRGYTGELFF.

The CDR3 DNA reads TGTGCCTGGAGTGGAACACCTAGCGGGAGATCCTACAATGAGCAGTTCTTC. This codes for CAWSGTPSGRSYNEQFF. The V and J genes are TRBV30 and TRBJ2-1; TRBD2 matches at 10 bases. This CDR3 has 17 amino acids. Trimming took 1 base from V and 1 from J; bases not matched to a gene: 7. Germline V gene lookup returns CDR1 GTSNPN and CDR2 SVGIG (reference sequence).

The chain is built from TRBV18 and TRBJ2-5; 7 bases match TRBD1. The length of the CDR3 is 14 residues. Germline CDR1 reads KGHSH; CDR2 reads LQKENI. Germline trimming cut 2 bases from V and 5 bases from J; bases unmatched to any gene: 5. This CDR3 reads CASSPTGVPETQYF. Here the CDR3 DNA reads TGTGCCAGCTCACCAACAGGGGTTCCGGAGACCCAGTACTTC. The full variable domain, rest sourced from reference TRBV18 and TRBJ2-5, is NAGVMQNPRHLVRRRGQEARLRCSPMKGHSHVYWYRQLPEEGLKFMVYLQKENIIDESGMPKERFSAEFPKEGPSILRIQQVVRGDSAAYFCASSPTGVPETQYFGPGTRLLVL.

This clone was detected only a few times. The CDR3 reads CASSLERGSTEAFF. For the CDR3, the DNA is TGCGCCAGCAGCTTGGAGCGGGGGAGCACTGAAGCTTTCTTT. The J gene is TRBJ1-1, the V gene TRBV5-1, with D perhaps matching TRBD1 (5 bases). Trimming took off 0 bases at V and 4 bases at J, with 10 bases between the two ends. CDR1 and CDR2 from the germline V gene are SGHRS and YFSETQ. This CDR3 is built from 14 residues.

The chain employs TRBV4-1 and TRBJ2-1, with D tentatively TRBD1 (6 bases). CDR1 is MGHRA, CDR2 YSYEKL, per germline. Trimming left V 7 bases short and J 1 base short, with 20 bases between. The CDR3 extends over 17 amino acids. The CDR3 region is CASTRGSGLRSYNEQFF. Here the CDR3 DNA reads TGCGCCAGCACTAGGGGGTCGGGGCTAAGATCCTACAATGAGCAGTTCTTC.

Here the CDR3 DNA reads TGTGCCAGCAGCACAGAAGCCAAAAACATTCAGTACTTC. This gives the protein CASSTEAKNIQYF. The chain recombines TRBV6-5 with TRBJ2-4; no definite D call. CDR1 and CDR2 from the germline V gene are MNHEY and SVGAGI. This CDR3 has 13 amino acids. V shed 6 bases and J shed 0 bases, with 6 bases lying between them.

This sequence joins TRBV11-2 and TRBJ2-7; no firm D call. CDR1 is SGHAT, CDR2 FQNNGV, per germline. The CDR3 totals 14 residues. The CDR3 loop is CASAGPTTSDEQYV. The CDR3 DNA sequence: TGTGCCAGCGCAGGCCCTACAACCTCCGACGAGCAGTACGTC.

The V call is TRBV18, the J call TRBJ1-1; D gene uncertain. Germline values: CDR1 KGHSH, CDR2 LQKENI. The ends were cut back, 1 base at V and 3 bases at J, with 18 bases in the middle. The CDR3 contains 17 residues. CDR3 region: CASSPRRAGDQHTEAFF. In DNA form, the CDR3 reads TGTGCCAGCTCACCACGGAGGGCCGGCGACCAGCACACTGAAGCTTTCTTT.

As to this clone: Sequence at one end of the junction differs from germline and may be a read error. The rearrangement links TRBV5-4 to TRBJ2-4, with TRBD2 identical over 9 bases. CDR1 and CDR2 from the germline V gene are SGHNT and YYREEE (reference sequence). This CDR3 has 15 amino acids. The CDR3 protein is CASSLPGLAQNIQYF. The CDR3 nucleotides read TGTGCCAGCAGCTTGCCGGGACTAGCCCAAAACATTCAGTACTTC.